Below, 5 T cell receptor beta chains from the same sample are listed, as sequenced in a study of blood T cell repertoires in COVID-19. The table came from immunoSEQ multiplex PCR; TCRdb's copy has only in-frame clones and leaves some out. In the table there are about 95,000 clones, about 87% of which are singletons. The sequenced sample consisted of peripheral blood. The receptors stem from a human donor in a cohort sampled during active COVID-19.

This clone was seen once. The chain is built from TRBV5-4 and TRBJ2-7; a weak D match, TRBD1 (7 bases). The germline gives CDR1 SGHNT, CDR2 YYREEE (reference sequence). The V and J ends lost 1 base and 4 bases respectively, with 12 bases between them. This CDR3 has 14 residues. CDR3 residues: CASSLSGGNYEQYF. The CDR3 DNA is TGTGCCAGCAGCTTGTCAGGGGGGAATTACGAGCAGTACTTC.

The chain joins TRBV21-1 to TRBJ2-1; TRBD1 was called by the table and not checked on the DNA. TRBV21-1 is deemed a pseudogene. CDR3 length: 17 residues. CDR3 nucleotides: TGTGCCAGCAGCAAAGAGAGGGGGACAGGAGAAACTAATGAGCAGTTCTTC. Residues: CASSKERGTGETNEQFF.

The chain links TRBV10-3 to TRBJ1-2; TRBD1 matches 8 bases. The trim removed 6 bases at V and 5 bases at J, leaving 11 bases unmatched. Per germline, CDR1 ENHRY and CDR2 SYGVKD. The CDR3 is 15 residues long. CDR3 sequence: CAIRKSGGAGYGYTF. As DNA, the CDR3 is TGTGCCATCAGGAAATCAGGGGGCGCCGGATATGGCTACACCTTC.

The chain couples TRBV5-1 to TRBJ1-1; D gene ambiguous. Trimming pared 0 bases from V and 5 bases from J, leaving 14 bases between. The CDR3 sequence is 15 residues long. Germline CDR1 SGHRS, CDR2 YFSETQ. CDR3 nucleotides: TGCGCCAGCAGCTTGGAGGAGGGTGGGAGAACTGAAGCTTTCTTT. Translating gives CASSLEEGGRTEAFF.

V gene TRBV2 combines with J gene TRBJ1-1, with D perhaps matching TRBD1 (5 bases). The CDR3 runs 13 residues. Looked up from germline, CDR1 is SNHLY and CDR2 is FYNNEI. The V and J ends lost 3 bases and 5 bases respectively, with 10 bases between them. The DNA for the CDR3 is TGTGCCAGCAGTGACTCTGGGGGGACTGAAGCTTTCTTT. Encoded protein: CASSDSGGTEAFF.